This is a list of T cell receptor beta chains from one sample in a study of T-cell reconstitution after alpha-beta-depleted transplantation in children. One entry per CDR3 protein results from TCRdb running MiXCR on the PCR reads. The table shows around 200,000 distinct CDR3 sequences, with about 8.7% occurring only once. The specimen comprised PBMCs, mostly from graft donor cells, sampled 360 days after TCRalphabeta/CD19-depleted stem cell transplant. Receptor source: a male patient aged 2-15 years who had a stem cell transplant for acute myeloid leukemia, so the T cells may come from the graft donor. Both conserved end residues are part of each CDR3. The D gene is left open where the match is weak. The size entry is marked missing in some rows and otherwise reads once, few, many or a size class.

TRBJ1-2,TRBV6-1,many,NA,CASSEVAYGYTF,TGTGCCAGCAGTGAAGTTGCCTATGGCTACACCTTC
TRBJ2-1,TRBV12-3/TRBV12-4,many,NA,CASSPDRDYEQFF,TGTGCCAGCAGTCCCGACAGGGACTATGAGCAGTTCTTC
TRBJ2-5,TRBV7-8,NA,TRBD2,CASSLDDGRLETQYF,TGTGCCAGCAGCTTAGACGACGGGAGGTTAGAGACCCAGTACTTC
TRBJ2-3,TRBV12-3/TRBV12-4,NA,TRBD2,CASSHSGTSGFTSTDTQYF,TGTGCCAGCAGTCATAGTGGGACTAGCGGGTTTACTAGCACAGATACGCAGTATTTT
TRBJ2-6,TRBV3-1,NA,NA,CASSRQVSYSGANVLTF,TGTGCCAGCAGCCGACAGGTTTCATACTCTGGGGCCAACGTCCTGACTTTC
TRBJ1-6,TRBV7-2,many,NA,CASSIRSEAAPLHF,TGTGCCAGCAGCATCCGGAGCGAGGCCGCACCCCTCCACTTT
TRBJ2-1,TRBV20-1,NA,TRBD2,CSARVSGGAFEQFF,TGCAGTGCTAGAGTTAGCGGGGGGGCTTTTGAGCAGTTCTTC
TRBJ1-3,TRBV12-3/TRBV12-4,many,TRBD1,CASSSDRRGNTIYF,TGTGCCAGCAGCTCGGACAGGCGTGGAAACACCATATATTTT
TRBJ1-1,TRBV21-1,many,NA,CATSRGWGGAFF,TGTGCCACCTCTAGGGGCTGGGGGGGAGCTTTCTTT
TRBJ2-6,TRBV12-3/TRBV12-4,many,NA,CASTQGGVLSGANVLTF,TGTGCCAGCACCCAGGGGGGGGTCCTGTCTGGGGCCAACGTCCTGACTTTC
TRBJ1-2,TRBV20-1,many,NA,CSAREIRPNYGYTF,TGCAGTGCTAGAGAGATTCGGCCCAACTATGGCTACACCTTC
TRBJ2-1,TRBV4-3,few,TRBD2,CASSHLLAGVLEQFF,TGCGCCAGCAGCCACCTACTAGCGGGAGTGCTTGAGCAGTTCTTC
TRBJ2-3,TRBV20-1,few,NA,CSAREIMKGEGTQYF,TGCAGTGCTAGAGAGATTATGAAGGGAGAGGGTACGCAGTATTTT
TRBJ2-7,TRBV7-2,few,TRBD1,CASSLVGQDSYEQYF,TGTGCCAGCAGCTTAGTGGGACAGGATTCCTACGAGCAGTACTTC
TRBJ1-1,TRBV12-3/TRBV12-4,few,NA,CASSEVGTEAFF,TGTGCCAGCAGTGAGGTGGGCACTGAAGCTTTCTTT
TRBJ2-1,TRBV7-3,few,TRBD2,CASSLKGRAGGQFF,TGTGCCAGCAGCTTAAAAGGGAGAGCGGGAGGGCAGTTCTTC
TRBJ1-5,TRBV12-3/TRBV12-4,many,NA,CASSFEGLSNQPQHF,TGTGCCAGCAGTTTTGAAGGGTTAAGCAATCAGCCCCAGCATTTT
TRBJ2-1,TRBV20-1,NA,TRBD2,CSARETSGGANEQFF,TGCAGTGCTAGAGAGACTAGCGGGGGGGCCAATGAGCAGTTCTTC
TRBJ2-3,TRBV25-1,few,NA,CASSALTGLADTQYF,TGTGCCAGCAGTGCCCTTACAGGGCTGGCAGATACGCAGTATTTT